The clone carrying this T cell receptor (beta chain) was counted at least ten times. Its antigen is not known. The junction had 3 bases not matched to a gene; V was cut back by 6 bases and J by 7 bases. The germline V gene has CDR1 MNHEY and CDR2 SVGAGI. The CDR3 spans 13 residues. The sample comes from a study of CD8+ T cells in alopecia areata. Study outcomes and limitations: Within the top 100, expanded CD8+ clones significantly decreased with tofacitinib, as did scalp clonality. Just one nonresponder means the tie between baseline CD8+ expansion and response stays uncertain. Shared TCR sequences were less clear between patients than in mice, possibly partly from HLA diversity.

This sample's treatment: oral pan-JAK inhibitor, 5-10 mg twice daily. PBMCs were stained for CD3, CD4 and CD8, and CD4+ and CD8+ T cells were sorted. Extraction and reverse transcription of RNA yielded cDNA as the sequencing template. Sequenced by immunoSEQ multiplex PCR; TCRdb stores in-frame clones only, minus some. Of roughly 120,000 clones listed, around 56% are singletons. The genes are TRBV6-5 and TRBJ2-1; 10 bases match TRBD2. The source material was CD4+ T cells sorted from blood, sampled at week 4, from a patient treated with tofacitinib. The source is a human donor with alopecia areata. CDR3 protein: CASRLGLANEQFF. The CDR3, as DNA: TGTGCCAGCAGACTGGGACTAGCGAATGAGCAGTTCTTC.